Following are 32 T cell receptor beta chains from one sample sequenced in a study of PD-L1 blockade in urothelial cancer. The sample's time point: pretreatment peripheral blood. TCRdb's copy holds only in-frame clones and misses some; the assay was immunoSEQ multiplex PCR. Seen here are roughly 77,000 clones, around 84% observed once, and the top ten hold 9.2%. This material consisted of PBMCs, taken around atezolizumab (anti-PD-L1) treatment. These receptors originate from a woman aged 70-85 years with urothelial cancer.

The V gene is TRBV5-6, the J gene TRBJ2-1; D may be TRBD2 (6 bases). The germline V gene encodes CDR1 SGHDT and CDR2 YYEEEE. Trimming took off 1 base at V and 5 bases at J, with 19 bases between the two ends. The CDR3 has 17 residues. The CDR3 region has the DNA TGTGCCAGCAGCTTGAAACCGCCGGGACTGGCGAACAATGAGCAGTTCTTC. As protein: CASSLKPPGLANNEQFF.

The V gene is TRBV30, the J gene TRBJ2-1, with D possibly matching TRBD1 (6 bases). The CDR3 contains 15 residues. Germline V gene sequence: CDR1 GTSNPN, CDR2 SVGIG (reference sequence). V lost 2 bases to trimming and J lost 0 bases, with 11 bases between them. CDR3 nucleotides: TGTGCCTGGAGTCAGGACAGTAGCTCCTACAATGAGCAGTTCTTC. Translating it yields CAWSQDSSSYNEQFF.

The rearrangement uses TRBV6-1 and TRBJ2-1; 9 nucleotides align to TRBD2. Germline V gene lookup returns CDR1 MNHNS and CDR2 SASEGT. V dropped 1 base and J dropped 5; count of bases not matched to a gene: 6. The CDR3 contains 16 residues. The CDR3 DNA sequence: TGTGCCAGCAGTGAAGTTAGCGGGAGAGTAAACAATGAGCAGTTCTTC. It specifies CASSEVSGRVNNEQFF.

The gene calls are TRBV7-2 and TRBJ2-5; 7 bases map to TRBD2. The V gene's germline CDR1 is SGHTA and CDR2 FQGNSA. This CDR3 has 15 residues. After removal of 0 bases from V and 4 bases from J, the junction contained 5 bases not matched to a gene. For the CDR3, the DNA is TGTGCCAGCAGCTTAGCACTAGCGATAAGAGAGACCCAGTACTTC. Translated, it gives CASSLALAIRETQYF.

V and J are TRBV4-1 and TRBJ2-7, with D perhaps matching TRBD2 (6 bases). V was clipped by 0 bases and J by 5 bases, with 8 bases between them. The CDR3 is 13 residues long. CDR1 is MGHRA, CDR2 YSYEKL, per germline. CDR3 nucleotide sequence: TGCGCCAGCAGCCAAGAAAGGAGGGACGAGCAGTACTTC. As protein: CASSQERRDEQYF.

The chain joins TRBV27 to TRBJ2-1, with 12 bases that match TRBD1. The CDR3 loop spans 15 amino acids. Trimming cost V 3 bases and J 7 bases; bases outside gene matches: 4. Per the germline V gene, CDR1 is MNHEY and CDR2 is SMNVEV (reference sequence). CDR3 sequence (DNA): TGTGCCAGCAGTTTCCCGGGACAGGGGGCGAATGAGCAGTTCTTC. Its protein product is CASSFPGQGANEQFF.

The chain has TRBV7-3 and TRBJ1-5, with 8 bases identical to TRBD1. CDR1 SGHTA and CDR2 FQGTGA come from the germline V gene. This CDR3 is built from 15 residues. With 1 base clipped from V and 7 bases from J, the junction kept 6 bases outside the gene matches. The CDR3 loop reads CASSLIGRGQQPQHF. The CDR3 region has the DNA TGTGCCAGCAGCTTAATAGGCAGGGGGCAACAGCCCCAGCATTTT.

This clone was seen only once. CDR3 DNA: TGTGCCAGCTCACCGCCCAGACAGGGGAGCTATAGCAATCAGCCCCAGCATTTT. Residues: CASSPPRQGSYSNQPQHF. The rearrangement joins TRBV18 to TRBJ1-5; 8 bases line up with TRBD1. Germline loops: CDR1 KGHSH, CDR2 LQKENI. V was clipped by 3 bases and J by 0 bases; unmatched bases: 10. The CDR3 covers 18 residues.

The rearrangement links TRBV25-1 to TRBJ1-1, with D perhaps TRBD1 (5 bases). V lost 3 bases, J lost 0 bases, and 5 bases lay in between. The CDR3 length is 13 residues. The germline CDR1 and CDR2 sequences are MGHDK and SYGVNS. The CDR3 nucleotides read TGTGCCAGCAGTGACAGGGTGAACACTGAAGCTTTCTTT. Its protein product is CASSDRVNTEAFF. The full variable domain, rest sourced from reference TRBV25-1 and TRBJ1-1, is EADIYQTPRYLVIGTGKKITLECSQTMGHDKMYWYQQDPGMELHLIHYSYGVNSTEKGDLSSESTVSRIRTEHFPLTLESARPSHTSQYLCASSDRVNTEAFFGQGTRLTVV.

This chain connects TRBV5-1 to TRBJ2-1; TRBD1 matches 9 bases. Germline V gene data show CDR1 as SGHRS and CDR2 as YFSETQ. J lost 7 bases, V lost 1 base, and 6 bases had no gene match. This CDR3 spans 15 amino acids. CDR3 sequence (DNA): TGCGCCAGCAGCTTGACTGGACAGGGGAGAAATGAGCAGTTCTTC. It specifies CASSLTGQGRNEQFF. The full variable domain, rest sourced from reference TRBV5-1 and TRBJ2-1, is KAGVTQTPRYLIKTRGQQVTLSCSPISGHRSVSWYQQTPGQGLQFLFEYFSETQRNKGNFPGRFSGRQFSNSRSEMNVSTLELGDSALYLCASSLTGQGRNEQFFGPGTRLTVL.

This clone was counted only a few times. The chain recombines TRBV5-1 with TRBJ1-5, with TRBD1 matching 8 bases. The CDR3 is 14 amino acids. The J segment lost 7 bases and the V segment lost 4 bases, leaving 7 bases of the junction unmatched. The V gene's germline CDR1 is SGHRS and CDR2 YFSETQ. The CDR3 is CASSPGQAEQPQHF. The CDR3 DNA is TGCGCCAGCAGCCCGGGACAGGCAGAACAGCCCCAGCATTTT.

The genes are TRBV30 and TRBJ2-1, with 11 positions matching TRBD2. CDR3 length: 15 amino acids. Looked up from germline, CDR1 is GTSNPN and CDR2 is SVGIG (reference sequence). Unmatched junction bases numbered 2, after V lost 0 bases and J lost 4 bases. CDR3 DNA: TGTGCCTGGAGTGTAGGGACTAGCGGTTACAATGAGCAGTTCTTC. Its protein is CAWSVGTSGYNEQFF.

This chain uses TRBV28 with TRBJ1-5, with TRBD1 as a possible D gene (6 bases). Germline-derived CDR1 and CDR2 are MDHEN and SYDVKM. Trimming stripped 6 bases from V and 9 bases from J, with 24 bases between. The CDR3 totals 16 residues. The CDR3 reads CASSMWGLRGSGPQHF. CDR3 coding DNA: TGTGCCAGCAGCATGTGGGGATTGAGGGGGTCAGGGCCCCAGCATTTT. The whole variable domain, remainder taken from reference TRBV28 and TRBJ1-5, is DVKVTQSSRYLVKRTGEKVFLECVQDMDHENMFWYRQDPGLGLRLIYFSYDVKMKEKGDIPEGYSVSREKKERFSLILESASTNQTSMYLCASSMWGLRGSGPQHFGDGTRLSIL.

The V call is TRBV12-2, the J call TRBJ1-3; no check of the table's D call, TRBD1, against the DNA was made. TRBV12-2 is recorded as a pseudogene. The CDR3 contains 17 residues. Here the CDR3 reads CASRHGSGPLDGNTIYF. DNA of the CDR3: TGTGCAAGTCGCCATGGCTCAGGGCCTTTGGATGGAAACACCATATATTTT.

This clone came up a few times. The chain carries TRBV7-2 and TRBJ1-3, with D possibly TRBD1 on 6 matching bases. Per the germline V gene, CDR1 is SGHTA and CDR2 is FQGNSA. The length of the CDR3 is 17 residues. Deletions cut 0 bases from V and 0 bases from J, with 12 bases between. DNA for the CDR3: TGTGCCAGCAGCTTAGCCAATCACAGGGTCTCTGGAAACACCATATATTTT. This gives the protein CASSLANHRVSGNTIYF.

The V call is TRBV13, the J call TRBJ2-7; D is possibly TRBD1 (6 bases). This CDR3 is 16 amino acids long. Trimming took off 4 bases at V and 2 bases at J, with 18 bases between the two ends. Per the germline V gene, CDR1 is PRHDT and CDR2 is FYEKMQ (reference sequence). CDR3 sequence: CASSSASGDFPYEQYF. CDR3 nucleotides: TGTGCCAGCAGCTCAGCCTCAGGGGATTTCCCCTACGAGCAGTACTTC. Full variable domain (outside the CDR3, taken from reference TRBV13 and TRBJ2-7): AAGVIQSPRHLIKEKRETATLKCYPIPRHDTVYWYQQGPGQDPQFLISFYEKMQSDKGSIPDRFSAQQFSDYHSELNMSSLELGDSALYFCASSSASGDFPYEQYFGPGTRLTVT.

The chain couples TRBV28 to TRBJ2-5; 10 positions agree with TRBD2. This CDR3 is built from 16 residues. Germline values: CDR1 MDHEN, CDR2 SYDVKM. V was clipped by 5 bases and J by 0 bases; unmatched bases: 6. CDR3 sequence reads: CASSTTSGAYQETQYF. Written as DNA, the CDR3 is TGTGCCAGCAGTACCACTAGCGGGGCGTACCAAGAGACCCAGTACTTC. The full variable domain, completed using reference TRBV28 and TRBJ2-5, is DVKVTQSSRYLVKRTGEKVFLECVQDMDHENMFWYRQDPGLGLRLIYFSYDVKMKEKGDIPEGYSVSREKKERFSLILESASTNQTSMYLCASSTTSGAYQETQYFGPGTRLLVL.

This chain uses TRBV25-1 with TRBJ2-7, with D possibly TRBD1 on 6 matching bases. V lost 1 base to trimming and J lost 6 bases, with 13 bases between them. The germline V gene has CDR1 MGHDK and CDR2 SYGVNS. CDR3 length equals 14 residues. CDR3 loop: CASSESQGSREQYF. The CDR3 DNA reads TGTGCCAGCAGTGAATCACAGGGTTCGCGCGAGCAGTACTTC.

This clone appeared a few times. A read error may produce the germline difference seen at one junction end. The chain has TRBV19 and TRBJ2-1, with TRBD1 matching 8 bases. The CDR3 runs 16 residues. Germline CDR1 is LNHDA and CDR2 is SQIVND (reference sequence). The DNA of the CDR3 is TGTGCCAGTAGTATAAGCGCAGGGGGCTCCTTCAATGAGCAGTTCTTC. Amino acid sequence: CASSISAGGSFNEQFF.

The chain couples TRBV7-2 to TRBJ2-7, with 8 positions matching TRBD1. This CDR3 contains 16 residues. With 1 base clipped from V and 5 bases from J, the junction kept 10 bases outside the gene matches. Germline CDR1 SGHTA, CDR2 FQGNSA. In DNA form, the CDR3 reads TGTGCCAGCAGCTTAGGGGCCCTAGGGACAGGCGACGAGCAGTACTTC. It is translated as CASSLGALGTGDEQYF.

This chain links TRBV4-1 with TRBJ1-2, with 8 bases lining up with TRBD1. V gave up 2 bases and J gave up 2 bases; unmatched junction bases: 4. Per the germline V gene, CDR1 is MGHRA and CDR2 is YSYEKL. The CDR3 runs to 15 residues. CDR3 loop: CASSQPGQVNYGYTF. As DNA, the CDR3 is TGCGCCAGCAGCCAACCGGGACAGGTGAACTATGGCTACACCTTC.

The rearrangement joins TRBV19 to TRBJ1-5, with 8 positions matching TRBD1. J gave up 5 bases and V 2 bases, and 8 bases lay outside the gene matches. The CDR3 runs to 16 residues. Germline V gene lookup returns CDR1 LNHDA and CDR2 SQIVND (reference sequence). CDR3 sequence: CASSIITGGAYQPQHF. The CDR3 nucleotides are TGTGCCAGTAGTATAATAACAGGGGGTGCGTATCAGCCCCAGCATTTT.

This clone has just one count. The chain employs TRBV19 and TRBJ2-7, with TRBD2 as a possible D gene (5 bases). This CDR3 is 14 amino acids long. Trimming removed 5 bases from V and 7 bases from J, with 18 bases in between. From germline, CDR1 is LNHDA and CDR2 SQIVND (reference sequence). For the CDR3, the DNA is TGTGCCAGTAGTGGAGTCGGGGTGCTGGGAGAGCAGTACTTC. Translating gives CASSGVGVLGEQYF.

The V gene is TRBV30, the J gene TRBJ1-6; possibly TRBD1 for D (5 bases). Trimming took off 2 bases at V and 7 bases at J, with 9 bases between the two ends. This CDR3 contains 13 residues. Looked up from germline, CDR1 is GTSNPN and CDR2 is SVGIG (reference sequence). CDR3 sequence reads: CAWSTGPNSPLHF. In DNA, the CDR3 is TGTGCCTGGAGTACAGGACCAAATTCACCCCTCCACTTT.

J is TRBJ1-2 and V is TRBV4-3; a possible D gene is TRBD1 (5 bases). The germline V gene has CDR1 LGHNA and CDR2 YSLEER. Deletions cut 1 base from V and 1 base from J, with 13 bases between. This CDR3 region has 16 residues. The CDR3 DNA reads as TGCGCCAGCAGCCAAGGATCGGCAGGGATTAACTATGGCTACACCTTC. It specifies CASSQGSAGINYGYTF.

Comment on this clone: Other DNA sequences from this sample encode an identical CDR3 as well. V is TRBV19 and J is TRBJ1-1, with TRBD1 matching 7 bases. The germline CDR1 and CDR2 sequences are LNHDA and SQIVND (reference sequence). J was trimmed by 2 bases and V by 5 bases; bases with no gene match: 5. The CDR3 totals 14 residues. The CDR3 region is CASSPQGVNTEAFF. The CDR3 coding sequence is TGTGCCAGTAGTCCCCAGGGGGTTAACACTGAAGCTTTCTTT. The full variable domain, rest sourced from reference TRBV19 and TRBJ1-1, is DGGITQSPKYLFRKEGQNVTLSCEQNLNHDAMYWYRQDPGQGLRLIYYSQIVNDFQKGDIAEGYSVSREKKESFPLTVTSAQKNPTAFYLCASSPQGVNTEAFFGQGTRLTVV.

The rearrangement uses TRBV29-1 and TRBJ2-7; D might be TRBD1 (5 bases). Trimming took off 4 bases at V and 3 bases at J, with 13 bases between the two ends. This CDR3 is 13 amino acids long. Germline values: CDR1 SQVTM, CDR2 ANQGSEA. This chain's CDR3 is CSVVLAGRYEQYF. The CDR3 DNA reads TGCAGCGTTGTGCTGGCAGGGCGCTACGAGCAGTACTTC.

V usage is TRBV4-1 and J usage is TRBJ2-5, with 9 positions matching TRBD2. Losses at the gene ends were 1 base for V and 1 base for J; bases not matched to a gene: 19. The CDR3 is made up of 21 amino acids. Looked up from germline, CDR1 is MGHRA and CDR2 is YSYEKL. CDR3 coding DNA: TGCGCCAGCAGCCAAGGGGCCCTGGGGGGCTTAGCGGGAGATGTCCAAGAGACCCAGTACTTC. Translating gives CASSQGALGGLAGDVQETQYF.

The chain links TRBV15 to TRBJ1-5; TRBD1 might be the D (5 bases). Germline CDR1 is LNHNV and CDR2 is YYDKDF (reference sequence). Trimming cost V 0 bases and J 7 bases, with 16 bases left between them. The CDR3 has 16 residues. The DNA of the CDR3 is TGTGCCACCAGCAGAGATCTAGGTGGGCGGGGGCAGCCCCAGCATTTT. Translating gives CATSRDLGGRGQPQHF.

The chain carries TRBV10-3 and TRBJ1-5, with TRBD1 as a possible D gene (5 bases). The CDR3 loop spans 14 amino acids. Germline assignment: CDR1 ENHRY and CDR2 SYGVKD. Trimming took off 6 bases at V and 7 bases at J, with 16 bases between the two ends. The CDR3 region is CAISPQVTRQPQHF. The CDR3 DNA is TGTGCCATCAGCCCACAGGTTACAAGACAGCCCCAGCATTTT.

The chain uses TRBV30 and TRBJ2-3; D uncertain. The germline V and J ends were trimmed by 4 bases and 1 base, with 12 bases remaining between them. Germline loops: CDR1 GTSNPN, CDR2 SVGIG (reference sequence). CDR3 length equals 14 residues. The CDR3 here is CAWNPGYGTDTQYF. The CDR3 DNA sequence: TGTGCCTGGAACCCCGGGTACGGCACAGATACGCAGTATTTT.

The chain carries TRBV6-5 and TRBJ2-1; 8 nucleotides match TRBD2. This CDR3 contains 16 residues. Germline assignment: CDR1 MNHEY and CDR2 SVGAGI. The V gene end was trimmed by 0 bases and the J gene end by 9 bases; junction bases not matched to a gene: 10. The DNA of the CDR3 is TGTGCCAGCAGTTACTCGATCTCAGCGGGAGCCGTTGAGCAGTTCTTC. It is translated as CASSYSISAGAVEQFF.